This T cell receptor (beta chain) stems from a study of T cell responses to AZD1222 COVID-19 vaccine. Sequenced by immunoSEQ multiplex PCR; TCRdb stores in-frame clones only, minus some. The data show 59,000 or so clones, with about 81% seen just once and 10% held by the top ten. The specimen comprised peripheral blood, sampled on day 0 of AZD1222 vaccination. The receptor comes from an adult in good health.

The CDR3 sequence: CASSIVGDQPQHF. CDR3 bases: TGTGCCAGTAGTATAGTGGGGGATCAGCCCCAGCATTTT. The genes are TRBV19 and TRBJ1-5, with D possibly TRBD1 on 5 matching bases. The germline gives CDR1 LNHDA, CDR2 SQIVND (reference sequence). The CDR3 is 13 amino acids. Trimming pared 1 base from V and 5 bases from J, leaving 6 bases between. The whole variable domain, remainder taken from reference TRBV19 and TRBJ1-5, is DGGITQSPKYLFRKEGQNVTLSCEQNLNHDAMYWYRQDPGQGLRLIYYSQIVNDFQKGDIAEGYSVSREKKESFPLTVTSAQKNPTAFYLCASSIVGDQPQHFGDGTRLSIL.